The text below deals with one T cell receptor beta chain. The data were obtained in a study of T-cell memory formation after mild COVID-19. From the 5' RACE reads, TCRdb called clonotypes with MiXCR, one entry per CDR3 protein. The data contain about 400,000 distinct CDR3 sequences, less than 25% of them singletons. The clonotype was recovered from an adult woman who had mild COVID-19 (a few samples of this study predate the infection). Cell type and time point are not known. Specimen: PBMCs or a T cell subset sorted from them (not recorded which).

The CDR3 protein is CASSPRWTLTTDTQYF. As DNA, the CDR3 is TGTGCCAGCAGCCCCCGATGGACACTCACCACAGATACGCAGTATTTT. The chain carries TRBV11-2 and TRBJ2-3, with D possibly matching TRBD1 (5 bases). The CDR3 loop spans 16 amino acids. Germline V CDR1 and CDR2: SGHAT, FQNNGV. Deletions cut 5 bases from V and 2 bases from J, with 17 bases between.